The 18 T cell receptor beta chains presented below share a single source sample, sequenced in a study of Tregs in tolerant kidney transplant recipients. Assay used: immunoSEQ multiplex PCR; TCRdb lists only in-frame clones, some missing. The sample lists roughly 250,000 clones; about four fifths were seen once. The sample was CD4+ T cells from blood. The receptors here all came from a human donor in good health.

The chain combines TRBV21-1 with TRBJ2-7. TRBV21-1 is described as a pseudogene. The CDR3 sequence is 13 residues long. Here the CDR3 reads CASRTRRGREQYF. In DNA form, the CDR3 reads TGTGCCAGCAGGACGAGACGGGGCAGGGAGCAGTACTTC.

This rearrangement joins TRBV9 to TRBJ1-6; tentatively, D is TRBD1 (6 bases). V was trimmed by 9 bases and J by 4 bases, leaving 23 bases between them. Germline lookup yields CDR1 SGDLS and CDR2 YYNGEE. The CDR3 runs to 17 residues. CDR3 protein: CATPSTGTLFYNSPLHF. As DNA, the CDR3 is TGTGCCACCCCATCGACCGGGACACTTTTTTATAATTCACCCCTCCACTTT.

The chain has TRBV21-1 and TRBJ2-7; TRBD2 is taken as the D call from the table, unchecked against the DNA. TRBV21-1 is listed as a pseudogene. This CDR3 spans 16 amino acids. The CDR3 DNA reads TGTGCCAGCAGCCACCCCAAACTACCCCCGGGCTACGAGCAGTACTTC. Its translation is CASSHPKLPPGYEQYF.

The sample holds a few counts of this clone. The V call is TRBV27, the J call TRBJ2-2, with 8 bases identical to TRBD2. CDR1 and CDR2 from the germline V gene are MNHEY and SMNVEV (reference sequence). This CDR3 spans 15 amino acids. Trimming removed 10 bases from V and 1 base from J; junction bases left unmatched: 8. The CDR3 DNA follows: TGTGCCACCGGGAGGGAAGGAAGGAACACCGGGGAGCTGTTTTTT. Protein sequence: CATGREGRNTGELFF.

This clone was detected only once. The chain has TRBV7-2 and TRBJ1-3; TRBD1 is a possible D gene (5 bases). Trimming pared 4 bases from V and 0 bases from J, leaving 13 bases between. Germline V gene sequence: CDR1 SGHTA, CDR2 FQGNSA. This CDR3 contains 16 residues. The CDR3 here is CASSSHGATSGNTIYF. The DNA for the CDR3 is TGTGCCAGCAGCTCCCATGGGGCTACCTCTGGAAACACCATATATTTT.

The chain combines TRBV7-2 with TRBJ1-1; D is undetermined. V was trimmed by 6 bases and J by 7 bases, leaving 15 bases between them. In germline, CDR1 is SGHTA, CDR2 FQGNSA. This CDR3 has 13 residues. Written as DNA, the CDR3 is TGTGCCAGCAGACCAATCTCACGGCATGAAGCTTTCTTT. It yields the protein CASRPISRHEAFF.

The J gene is TRBJ1-5, the V gene TRBV18; D ambiguous. This CDR3 has 14 amino acids. Between the trimmed V and J ends, which lost 2 bases and 7 bases, there was a span of 12 bases. Germline CDR1 KGHSH, CDR2 LQKENI. CDR3 region: CASSPGQFEQPQHF. CDR3 in DNA: TGTGCCAGCTCACCAGGGCAGTTCGAGCAGCCCCAGCATTTT.

This clone appeared a single time. The chain uses TRBV7-8 and TRBJ2-3; 9 bases match TRBD2. CDR1 is SGHVS and CDR2 is FQNEAQ in the germline V gene. Trimming at V came to 1 base and at J to 14 bases, leaving 7 bases not matched to a gene. The CDR3 has 13 amino acids. The CDR3 sequence is CASSLVGLAGWYF. The CDR3 DNA is TGTGCCAGCAGCTTAGTAGGGCTAGCGGGATGGTATTTT.

The CDR3 protein is CASSQDRGFYEQYF. DNA for the CDR3: TGCGCCAGCAGCCAAGATAGGGGATTCTACGAGCAGTACTTC. The chain couples TRBV4-1 to TRBJ2-7; maybe TRBD1 (5 bases). V gave up 0 bases and J gave up 3 bases, with 9 bases separating them. The CDR3 runs to 14 residues. The germline gives CDR1 MGHRA, CDR2 YSYEKL.

This CDR3 is CASSLAGTDTQYF. DNA for the CDR3: TGCGCCAGCAGCTTAGCGGGCACAGATACGCAGTATTTT. The chain couples TRBV5-1 to TRBJ2-3; D perhaps matches TRBD2 (5 bases). Germline loops: CDR1 SGHRS, CDR2 YFSETQ. CDR3 length: 13 amino acids. Trimming took 2 bases from V and 1 from J, leaving 5 bases between them.

This CDR3 reads CASSARTSGGQETQYF. CDR3 nucleotide sequence: TGTGCCAGCAGCGCTAGAACTAGCGGGGGGCAAGAGACCCAGTACTTC. The rearrangement uses TRBV5-4 and TRBJ2-5; TRBD2 matches at 12 bases. The CDR3 has 16 amino acids. Germline-derived CDR1 and CDR2 are SGHNT and YYREEE (reference sequence). V lost 4 bases, J lost 2 bases, and 6 bases stayed unmatched.

The CDR3 region is CASTDSRSGDTQYF. The CDR3 DNA is TGCGCCAGCACCGACAGCAGATCAGGGGATACGCAGTATTTT. This chain uses TRBV5-1 with TRBJ2-3; D might be TRBD1 (5 bases). The CDR3 contains 14 residues. V was cut by 6 bases and J by 6 bases, with 17 bases left in between. The germline V gene encodes CDR1 SGHRS and CDR2 YFSETQ.

This clone was found a few times. The chain joins TRBV12-1 to TRBJ2-7; TRBD2, the table's D call, was not compared with the DNA. TRBV12-1 is noted as a pseudogene. This CDR3 has 16 residues. The CDR3: CASSFARAGGPYEQYF. The DNA for the CDR3 is TGTGCCAGCAGCTTTGCGCGCGCGGGAGGGCCCTACGAGCAGTACTTC.

The J gene is TRBJ2-7, the V gene TRBV6-5, with D possibly TRBD1 on 6 matching bases. The CDR3 covers 15 residues. Trimming took off 2 bases at V and 4 bases at J, with 15 bases between the two ends. Germline V CDR1 and CDR2: MNHEY, SVGAGI. The CDR3 protein is CASSYGQGWRYEQYF. The CDR3 nucleotides read TGTGCCAGCAGTTACGGGCAGGGGTGGAGGTACGAGCAGTACTTC.

The rearrangement joins TRBV15 to TRBJ1-1; possible D gene TRBD1, 6 bases. This CDR3 has 16 amino acids. V gave up 2 bases and J gave up 5 bases, with 18 bases separating them. The germline gives CDR1 LNHNV, CDR2 YYDKDF (reference sequence). The chain's CDR3 is CATSRFTGILGTEAFF. In nucleotides, the CDR3 is TGTGCCACCAGCAGATTCACAGGGATTCTTGGGACTGAAGCTTTCTTT.

The rearrangement joins TRBV5-4 to TRBJ2-3; TRBD2 matches at 7 bases. Germline trimming cut 6 bases from V and 0 bases from J; bases unmatched to any gene: 10. This CDR3 spans 16 amino acids. Germline V gives CDR1 SGHNT, CDR2 YYREEE (reference sequence). This CDR3 reads CASTTGQRGSTDTQYF. Written as DNA, the CDR3 is TGTGCCAGCACCACGGGCCAGCGGGGTAGCACAGATACGCAGTATTTT.

The chain employs TRBV18 and TRBJ2-5, with D possibly TRBD1 on 6 matching bases. CDR1 and CDR2 (germline): KGHSH, LQKENI. The CDR3 is made up of 14 amino acids. V lost 4 bases to trimming and J lost 1 base, with 10 bases between them. As DNA, the CDR3 is TGTGCCAGCTCACGCCTGGGGGCCCAAGAGACCCAGTACTTC. Its protein is CASSRLGAQETQYF.

The V and J genes are TRBV11-2 and TRBJ2-7; 11 bases line up with TRBD2. The CDR3 is 17 amino acids. V trimming: 2 bases; J trimming: 0 bases; junction bases outside the gene matches: 6. CDR1 and CDR2 from the germline V gene are SGHAT and FQNNGV. CDR3 region: CASSLRTSGGSSYEQYF. The CDR3 DNA follows: TGTGCCAGCAGCTTAAGAACTAGCGGGGGTAGCTCCTACGAGCAGTACTTC.